This T cell receptor beta chain was sequenced during a study of identical twins. Regarding the study as a whole: Modeled out-of-frame TCR alpha sharing in monozygotic twins fell below observed levels.

This clonotype occurred a few times. Its matching antigen is unknown. CDR3 size: 15 residues. Trimming removed 3 bases from V and 10 bases from J; junction bases left unmatched: 5. Germline V gene data show CDR1 as MNHEY and CDR2 as SVGEGT. TCRdb used MiXCR to reprocess the 5' RACE reads, holding one entry per CDR3 protein. The data show roughly 230,000 distinct CDR3 sequences, about 9% seen once. These data also formed part of another study, on yellow fever vaccine responses in identical twins.

The rearrangement links TRBV6-2 or TRBV6-3 to TRBJ2-1; 14 nucleotides match TRBD2. This receptor was obtained from a woman between 18 and 29 years old in good health. Sequencing input: CD8+ T cells sorted from blood. The CDR3 spells CASSYQGLAGDEQFF. The CDR3 DNA reads TGTGCCAGCAGTTATCAGGGACTAGCGGGAGACGAGCAGTTCTTC.